These 32 T cell receptor beta chains were sequenced from one sample in a study of T cell responses to AZD1222 COVID-19 vaccine. Generated by immunoSEQ multiplex PCR, the TCRdb table keeps only in-frame clones and is missing some. Among about 130,000 clones, roughly 91% were seen once, and the ten largest hold less than 4.5%. The specimen was peripheral blood, collected on day 0 of MenACWY control vaccination. The receptors originated from an adult in good health.

This clone appeared a single time. This CDR3 is CASSPEDSNEKLFF. In nucleotides, the CDR3 is TGTGCCAGTAGTCCTGAGGACAGTAATGAAAAACTGTTTTTT. The rearrangement joins TRBV19 to TRBJ1-4; D possibly corresponds to TRBD1 (6 bases). With 5 bases removed from V and 4 bases from J, the gap between germline ends came to 11 bases. The germline V gene encodes CDR1 LNHDA and CDR2 SQIVND (reference sequence). The CDR3 covers 14 residues.

This clone appeared a few times. V is TRBV24-1 and J is TRBJ2-7; D could derive from TRBD1 or TRBD2 (6 bases each). V was shortened by 5 bases and J by 3 bases, with 16 bases between the two germline ends. The CDR3 is 15 residues long. CDR1 KGHDR and CDR2 SFDVKD come from the germline V gene. The CDR3 region is CATSAGGPTFYEQYF. CDR3 coding DNA: TGTGCCACCAGTGCTGGGGGGCCCACTTTCTACGAGCAGTACTTC.

Remarks on this clone: At one boundary the junction diverges from the germline segment, which might be a read error. The chain uses TRBV4-2 and TRBJ1-1; tentatively, D is TRBD1 (5 bases). The CDR3 spans 17 residues. Germline V lookup: CDR1 LGHNA, CDR2 YNFKEQ. Here the CDR3 DNA reads TGTGCCAGCAGCAAAGACAGTACCCGGCCTATGAACACTGAAGCTTTCTTT. Translation gives CASSKDSTRPMNTEAFF.

V is TRBV12-3 or TRBV12-4 and J is TRBJ2-3; D is possibly TRBD2 (5 bases). The CDR3 has 12 amino acids. The ends were cut back, 3 bases at V and 7 bases at J, with 8 bases in the middle. This chain's CDR3 is CASSFSGNTQYF. CDR3 nucleotide sequence: TGTGCCAGCAGTTTCTCCGGGAATACGCAGTATTTT.

The genes are TRBV3-1 (or the pseudogene TRBV3-2) and TRBJ1-1; the D is unclear. Germline V lookup: CDR1 LGHDT, CDR2 YNNKEL (reference sequence). With 1 base removed from V and 3 bases from J, the gap between germline ends came to 6 bases. The CDR3 is 13 residues long. CDR3 nucleotides: TGTGCCAGCAGCCAAGTAGAGTACACTGAAGCTTTCTTT. Its protein is CASSQVEYTEAFF.

The chain employs TRBV7-9 and TRBJ1-3; D possibly corresponds to TRBD1 (6 bases). Germline lookup yields CDR1 SEHNR and CDR2 FQNEAQ (reference sequence). V was clipped by 1 base and J by 2 bases, with 9 bases between them. This CDR3 spans 15 amino acids. The DNA for the CDR3 is TGTGCCAGCAGCTTAGATGGGGGGCCTGGAAACACCATATATTTT. The encoded protein is CASSLDGGPGNTIYF.

The V call is TRBV10-2, the J call TRBJ1-1; 8 bases agree with TRBD1. The CDR3 length is 13 residues. J lost 4 bases, V lost 7 bases, and 5 bases had no gene match. The germline V gene encodes CDR1 WSHSY and CDR2 SAAADI. The CDR3 region has the DNA TGCGCCAGCACAAGCAGGGGGCTCACTGAAGCTTTCTTT. Protein product: CASTSRGLTEAFF.

This sequence joins TRBV10-3 and TRBJ1-1, with D possibly matching TRBD1 (6 bases). This CDR3 is built from 13 residues. Germline assignment: CDR1 ENHRY and CDR2 SYGVKD. V lost 4 bases, J lost 2 bases, and 8 bases lay in between. The CDR3 DNA reads TGTGCCATCAGTGGACAGGACAACACTGAAGCTTTCTTT. It codes for CAISGQDNTEAFF.

This clone was detected only once. The chain links TRBV7-2 to TRBJ2-5, with 15 bases fitting TRBD2. The CDR3 extends over 15 amino acids. CDR1 and CDR2 (germline): SGHTA, FQGNSA. V lost 4 bases, J lost 5 bases, and 2 bases stayed unmatched. In DNA, the CDR3 is TGTGCCAGCAGCTGGACTAGCGGGGGGGCCGAGACCCAGTACTTC. Its translation: CASSWTSGGAETQYF.

V gene TRBV10-1 combines with J gene TRBJ2-7; a weak D match, TRBD1 (6 bases). Trimming removed 6 bases at V and 7 bases at J, with 10 bases between. Germline V gene sequence: CDR1 WNHNN, CDR2 SYGVQD (reference sequence). This CDR3 region has 11 residues. This CDR3 is CASRGGREQYF. The CDR3 DNA reads TGCGCCAGCAGAGGGGGAAGGGAGCAGTACTTC.

The gene calls are TRBV7-9 and TRBJ1-2; the D gene is possibly TRBD1 (6 bases). V dropped 3 bases and J dropped 11 bases, with 13 bases sitting between them. Germline V CDR1 and CDR2: SEHNR, FQNEAQ (reference sequence). This CDR3 spans 12 amino acids. CDR3 sequence: CASSLDSAYYTF. In nucleotides, the CDR3 is TGTGCCAGCAGCTTGGACAGTGCCTATTACACCTTC. Filled out from reference TRBV7-9 and TRBJ1-2, the complete variable domain reads DTGVSQNPRHKITKRGQNVTFRCDPISEHNRLYWYRQTLGQGPEFLTYFQNEAQLEKSRLLSDRFSAERPKGSFSTLEIQRTEQGDSAMYLCASSLDSAYYTFGSGTRLTVV.

This chain connects TRBV5-6 to TRBJ1-5; the match to TRBD1 covers 7 bases. This CDR3 region has 16 residues. The V gene end was trimmed by 4 bases and the J gene end by 4 bases; junction bases not matched to a gene: 11. Per the germline V gene, CDR1 is SGHDT and CDR2 is YYEEEE. CDR3 region: CASSKMGTVLNQPQHF. The CDR3 bases are TGTGCCAGCAGCAAAATGGGGACAGTCCTAAATCAGCCCCAGCATTTT.

The V gene is TRBV28, the J gene TRBJ1-5; D is ambiguous. This CDR3 spans 14 amino acids. Per the germline V gene, CDR1 is MDHEN and CDR2 is SYDVKM. Trimming took 5 bases from V and 3 from J, leaving 11 bases between them. CDR3 nucleotide sequence: TGTGCCAGCAGTCACCAGGAGCCCAATCAGCCCCAGCATTTT. As protein: CASSHQEPNQPQHF.

The chain combines TRBV4-1 with TRBJ1-1; D might be TRBD1 (6 bases). The CDR3 is made up of 15 amino acids. V was cut by 0 bases and J by 5 bases, with 13 bases left in between. Germline CDR1 and CDR2: MGHRA and YSYEKL. This chain's CDR3 is CASSQEGQGRTEAFF. In nucleotides, the CDR3 is TGCGCCAGCAGCCAAGAGGGGCAGGGGAGGACTGAAGCTTTCTTT.

The chain combines TRBV20-1 with TRBJ1-2; D not resolved. Per germline, CDR1 DFQATT and CDR2 SNEGSKA (reference sequence). The CDR3 runs to 9 residues. The ends were cut back, 6 bases at V and 3 bases at J, with 2 bases in the middle. CDR3 sequence reads: CSADYGYTF. The CDR3 bases are TGCAGTGCCGACTATGGCTACACCTTC.

The genes are TRBV6-5 and TRBJ1-1; D is unresolved. CDR1 is MNHEY, CDR2 SVGAGI, per germline. This CDR3 comprises 14 residues. V lost 5 bases and J lost 7, with 17 bases in between. This CDR3 reads CASSRQGRTDEAFF. CDR3 nucleotides: TGTGCCAGCAGTCGACAAGGGAGAACGGATGAAGCTTTCTTT.

In DNA, the CDR3 is TGTGCCTGGAGCCCGGGTGGCTACACCTTC. Protein: CAWSPGGYTF. The chain carries TRBV30 and TRBJ1-2, with unresolved D. The germline V gene encodes CDR1 GTSNPN and CDR2 SVGIG (reference sequence). CDR3 length equals 10 residues. Between the trimmed V and J ends, which lost 3 bases and 7 bases, there was a span of 6 bases.

The rearrangement joins TRBV6-5 to TRBJ2-3; D gene unclear. Trimming pared 0 bases from V and 4 bases from J, leaving 11 bases between. Germline CDR1 reads MNHEY; CDR2 reads SVGAGI. The CDR3 loop spans 15 amino acids. The CDR3 loop reads CASSYSGVRADTQYF. DNA for the CDR3: TGTGCCAGCAGTTACTCTGGGGTTAGAGCAGATACGCAGTATTTT.

The CDR3 bases are TGTGCCAGCAGCCCCGGGACAGCTATTGACACTGAAGCTTTCTTT. Translating it yields CASSPGTAIDTEAFF. The chain carries TRBV9 and TRBJ1-1; 7 bases fit TRBD1. The CDR3 is made up of 15 amino acids. Germline lookup yields CDR1 SGDLS and CDR2 YYNGEE. Unmatched junction bases numbered 9, after V lost 4 bases and J lost 3 bases.

A single count supports this clone. The V call is TRBV28, the J call TRBJ2-6; no firm D call. Trimming left V 4 bases short and J 1 base short, with 29 bases between. Germline V gene data show CDR1 as MDHEN and CDR2 as SYDVKM. This CDR3 is built from 22 residues. The CDR3 region is CASSSIRRSANTPESGANVLTF. CDR3 sequence (DNA): TGTGCCAGCAGTTCTATACGTCGTTCTGCGAACACACCAGAATCTGGGGCCAACGTCCTGACTTTC.

The V and J genes are TRBV19 and TRBJ1-2; D might be TRBD1 (5 bases). V shed 3 bases and J shed 4 bases, with 15 bases lying between them. Germline V gene sequence: CDR1 LNHDA, CDR2 SQIVND (reference sequence). CDR3 length: 15 residues. The DNA for the CDR3 is TGTGCCAGTAGTATTGTGGGGGATCTAGGCTATGGCTACACCTTC. Protein product: CASSIVGDLGYGYTF.

The V gene is TRBV7-9, the J gene TRBJ2-3; D uncertain. The CDR3 is 15 residues long. V dropped 5 bases and J dropped 5 bases, with 17 bases sitting between them. Germline lookup yields CDR1 SEHNR and CDR2 FQNEAQ (reference sequence). CDR3 DNA: TGTGCCAGCAGCCAAGCCCCTTTGGTAGTAGATACGCAGTATTTT. It encodes CASSQAPLVVDTQYF.

This clone is a singleton in its sample. The chain couples TRBV7-2 to TRBJ1-1; no firm D call. The CDR3 spans 13 residues. V lost 4 bases and J 1 base, leaving 7 bases between the germline ends. CDR1 and CDR2 (germline): SGHTA, FQGNSA. The CDR3 is CASSSFRNTEAFF. CDR3 nucleotide sequence: TGTGCCAGCAGCTCCTTCAGGAACACTGAAGCTTTCTTT.

This sequence joins TRBV27 and TRBJ1-1; D unclear. This CDR3 spans 15 amino acids. Germline CDR1 is MNHEY and CDR2 is SMNVEV (reference sequence). Trimming removed 1 base from V and 1 base from J, with 10 bases in between. For the CDR3, the DNA is TGTGCCAGCAGTTTATTAGGACGGACGAACACTGAAGCTTTCTTT. Its protein product is CASSLLGRTNTEAFF.

This chain uses TRBV6-5 with TRBJ2-7, with D tentatively TRBD2 (6 bases). The germline V gene encodes CDR1 MNHEY and CDR2 SVGAGI. The CDR3 has 16 amino acids. V gave up 3 bases and J gave up 3 bases, with 18 bases separating them. CDR3 coding DNA: TGTGCCAGCAGTTATAGGCGGAGGGCAGGGCACTACGAGCAGTACTTC. It codes for CASSYRRRAGHYEQYF.

This clone is a singleton in its sample. This chain joins TRBV18 and TRBJ1-6; D unresolved. Germline V gene data show CDR1 as KGHSH and CDR2 as LQKENI. With 6 bases removed from V and 6 bases from J, the gap between germline ends came to 9 bases. CDR3 size: 13 residues. The CDR3 spells CASSRGGNSPLHF. CDR3 sequence (DNA): TGTGCCAGCTCCCGAGGCGGTAATTCACCCCTCCACTTT.

The V gene is TRBV24-1, the J gene TRBJ1-2; perhaps TRBD1 as D (5 bases). CDR1 and CDR2 from the germline V gene are KGHDR and SFDVKD. Trimming removed 5 bases from V and 3 bases from J, with 18 bases in between. This CDR3 has 16 residues. This chain's CDR3 is CATSAADGQGDYGYTF. The CDR3 region has the DNA TGTGCCACCAGTGCCGCGGACGGGCAAGGGGACTATGGCTACACCTTC.

The chain links TRBV28 to TRBJ2-7; D possibly corresponds to TRBD1 (5 bases). V lost 10 bases to trimming and J lost 2 bases, with 12 bases between them. Per the germline V gene, CDR1 is MDHEN and CDR2 is SYDVKM. This CDR3 comprises 12 residues. This CDR3 is CAIQGSAYEQYF. The CDR3 nucleotides read TGTGCCATCCAGGGTTCGGCCTACGAGCAGTACTTC.

The chain is built from TRBV3-1 (or the pseudogene TRBV3-2) and TRBJ2-3; possibly TRBD1 or TRBD2 for D (5 bases each). There are 15 residues in the CDR3. The V end lost 4 bases, the J end lost 2 bases, and 13 bases lay between the germline ends. The V gene's germline CDR1 is LGHDT and CDR2 YNNKEL (reference sequence). As DNA, the CDR3 is TGTGCCAGCAGCCCGCCCGGGACGACCACAGATACGCAGTATTTT. This encodes CASSPPGTTTDTQYF.

The gene calls are TRBV18 and TRBJ1-1, with 8 positions matching TRBD1. The CDR3 consists of 14 residues. V lost 6 bases to trimming and J lost 2 bases; unmatched junction nucleotides: 5. Germline lookup yields CDR1 KGHSH and CDR2 LQKENI. In nucleotides, the CDR3 is TGTGCCAGCTCCTCTACAGGGGGAAACACTGAAGCTTTCTTT. It translates to CASSSTGGNTEAFF. Together with reference TRBV18 and TRBJ1-1, the CDR3 gives the full variable domain: NAGVMQNPRHLVRRRGQEARLRCSPMKGHSHVYWYRQLPEEGLKFMVYLQKENIIDESGMPKERFSAEFPKEGPSILRIQQVVRGDSAAYFCASSSTGGNTEAFFGQGTRLTVV.

The rearrangement uses TRBV7-2 and TRBJ2-5; TRBD2 aligns across 10 bases. The germline V gene has CDR1 SGHTA and CDR2 FQGNSA. The ends lost 6 bases at V and 4 bases at J; junction bases unmatched: 8. The length of the CDR3 is 15 residues. This CDR3 reads CASSSSGRWGETQYF. The CDR3 coding sequence is TGTGCCAGCAGTAGTAGCGGGAGGTGGGGAGAGACCCAGTACTTC.

The chain carries TRBV7-9 and TRBJ2-5, with D possibly matching TRBD2 (5 bases). Trimming stripped 4 bases from V and 3 bases from J, with 15 bases between. There are 15 residues in the CDR3. The germline V gene encodes CDR1 SEHNR and CDR2 FQNEAQ (reference sequence). This CDR3 is CASSSTPGKKETQYF. The DNA of the CDR3 is TGTGCCAGCAGCTCAACCCCCGGGAAGAAAGAGACCCAGTACTTC.